Reported below is one T cell receptor beta chain. What it recognizes is unknown. The assay was immunoSEQ multiplex PCR, and TCRdb's table has in-frame clones only and misses some. The sample has about 110,000 clones, around 89% seen once; the top ten hold around 1.4%. This entry is derived from a study of cytomegalovirus exposure and HLA in healthy donors. Study results and limitations: Most sequenced TCRs were rare (though some public TCRs occurred in many donors). High specificity and sensitivity for cytomegalovirus status were reported for the classifier. Specificity of three CMV-associated chains for CMV antigens was verified in vitro.

Sequencing was done on a sample of PBMCs. The clonotype was recovered from a woman in her 30s in good health and CMV-seropositive.

Written as DNA, the CDR3 is TGTGCCAGCAGCGTTCAGGGGGCCACAGATACGCAGTATTTT. Translation gives CASSVQGATDTQYF. The rearrangement links TRBV7-3 to TRBJ2-3; 8 bases line up with TRBD1. With 5 bases clipped from V and 2 bases from J, the junction kept 3 bases outside the gene matches. The CDR3 runs to 14 residues. Germline values: CDR1 SGHTA, CDR2 FQGTGA.